A selection of T cell receptor beta chains follows, all from one sample in a study of neurological immune-mediated disorders. MiXCR, run by TCRdb on the 5' RACE reads, gives a single entry per CDR3 protein. This repertoire shows about 81,000 distinct CDR3 sequences, about 4% found once; its top ten account for around 5.8%. Sequenced sample: PBMCs. These receptors were taken from an older woman with multiple sclerosis. Each CDR3 is given with its conserved first and last residue. D genes are given only for firm matches. Clone size is shown for a subset of rows, as once, few, many or a class of expanded clone.

J: TRBJ1-1
V: TRBV5-1
D: TRBD1
size: many
length: 15
CDR3: CASSLEGQGFPEAFF
DNA: TGCGCCAGCAGCTTGGAGGGACAGGGTTTCCCTGAAGCTTTCTTT

J: TRBJ1-1
V: TRBV6-6
D: -
size: many
length: 14
CDR3: CASSVNPPNTEAFF
DNA: TGTGCCAGCAGTGTAAACCCCCCGAACACTGAAGCTTTCTTT

J: TRBJ2-7
V: TRBV20-1
D: -
size: many
length: 12
CDR3: CSARDLTDEQYF
DNA: TGCAGTGCTAGAGATTTGACAGACGAGCAGTACTTC

J: TRBJ2-4
V: TRBV5-1
D: TRBD1
size: many
length: 15
CDR3: CASRLTTGGENIQYF
DNA: TGCGCCAGCAGATTGACGACAGGGGGCGAAAACATTCAGTACTTC

J: TRBJ2-2
V: TRBV5-1
D: -
size: many
length: 16
CDR3: CASSPTGQKNTGELFF
DNA: TGCGCCAGCAGCCCAACCGGACAGAAGAACACCGGGGAGCTGTTTTTT

J: TRBJ1-1
V: TRBV6-5
D: -
size: many
length: 16
CDR3: CASSYSRGEMNTEAFF
DNA: TGTGCCAGCAGTTACTCGCGGGGGGAAATGAACACTGAAGCTTTCTTT

J: TRBJ2-7
V: TRBV4-2
D: -
size: many
length: 16
CDR3: CASSRPSGTGAYEQYF
DNA: TGTGCCAGCAGCCGACCAAGCGGGACAGGCGCCTACGAGCAGTACTTC

J: TRBJ1-1
V: TRBV30
D: -
size: -
length: 13
CDR3: CAWSLIPNAEAFF
DNA: TGTGCCTGGAGTCTGATCCCGAACGCTGAAGCTTTCTTT

J: TRBJ2-2
V: TRBV12-3/TRBV12-4
D: -
size: many
length: 15
CDR3: CASSALGGRAGELFF
DNA: TGTGCCAGCAGTGCCCTAGGGGGGAGGGCCGGGGAGCTGTTTTTT

J: TRBJ1-6
V: TRBV4-2
D: TRBD1
size: many
length: 16
CDR3: CASSHDWDRGNSPLHF
DNA: TGTGCCAGCAGCCATGACTGGGACAGGGGAAATTCACCCCTCCACTTT

J: TRBJ1-4
V: TRBV6-5
D: -
size: few
length: 13
CDR3: CASRPQGREKLFF
DNA: TGTGCCAGCAGGCCACAGGGCCGGGAAAAACTGTTTTTT

J: TRBJ2-5
V: TRBV28
D: TRBD2
size: many
length: 15
CDR3: CASSFLSGGGETQYF
DNA: TGTGCCAGCAGTTTTCTGAGCGGGGGAGGAGAGACCCAGTACTTC

J: TRBJ1-1
V: TRBV9
D: TRBD1
size: many
length: 14
CDR3: CASSVDGQDTEAFF
DNA: TGTGCCAGCAGCGTAGACGGACAGGACACTGAAGCTTTCTTT

J: TRBJ1-3
V: TRBV7-8
D: TRBD1
size: many
length: 16
CDR3: CASSPGGQLSGNTIYF
DNA: TGTGCCAGCAGCCCCGGGGGACAGCTCTCTGGAAACACCATATATTTT

J: TRBJ1-3
V: TRBV12-3/TRBV12-4
D: -
size: many
length: 15
CDR3: CASSPGTFPGNTIYF
DNA: TGTGCCAGCAGTCCCGGGACATTTCCTGGGAACACCATATATTTT

J: TRBJ1-3
V: TRBV5-1
D: -
size: many
length: 15
CDR3: CASSLTLNSGNTIYF
DNA: TGCGCCAGCAGCTTGACGCTCAACTCTGGAAACACCATATATTTT

J: TRBJ2-6
V: TRBV29-1
D: TRBD1
size: -
length: 16
CDR3: CSVPGQGLFGANVLTF
DNA: TGCAGCGTTCCGGGACAGGGGCTTTTTGGGGCCAACGTCCTGACTTTC

J: TRBJ2-5
V: TRBV5-1
D: -
size: many
length: 15
CDR3: CASRIHGTQQETQYF
DNA: TGCGCCAGCAGAATACACGGGACGCAGCAAGAGACCCAGTACTTC

J: TRBJ2-1
V: TRBV5-1
D: TRBD1
size: many
length: 15
CDR3: CASSQGGGGLNEQFF
DNA: TGCGCCAGCAGCCAAGGGGGCGGCGGGTTGAATGAGCAGTTCTTC

J: TRBJ1-2
V: TRBV18
D: TRBD1
size: many
length: 15
CDR3: CASSSGQDNGDGYTF
DNA: TGTGCCAGCTCATCCGGACAGGACAACGGGGATGGCTACACCTTC

J: TRBJ2-5
V: TRBV27
D: -
size: many
length: 12
CDR3: CASSLNGETQYF
DNA: TGTGCCAGCAGTTTAAACGGAGAGACCCAGTACTTC

J: TRBJ2-2
V: TRBV28
D: -
size: many
length: 17
CDR3: CASSPGQPLTNTGELFF
DNA: TGTGCCAGCAGCCCAGGACAGCCACTAACGAACACCGGGGAGCTGTTTTTT

J: TRBJ1-4
V: TRBV4-1
D: -
size: many
length: 12
CDR3: CASSLVGEKLFF
DNA: TGCGCCAGCAGCCTGGTGGGTGAAAAACTGTTTTTT

J: TRBJ1-5
V: TRBV6-1
D: TRBD1
size: -
length: 15
CDR3: CASARDRGTYQPHHF
DNA: TGTGCCAGCGCCCGGGACAGGGGGACCTATCAGCCCCACCATTTT

J: TRBJ1-4
V: TRBV5-1
D: TRBD1
size: many
length: 13
CDR3: CASSQIPGGGLFF
DNA: TGCGCCAGCAGCCAAATCCCAGGGGGAGGGCTGTTTTTT

J: TRBJ1-2
V: TRBV6-6
D: -
size: many
length: 13
CDR3: CASSYSTQDGYTF
DNA: TGTGCCAGCAGTTACTCGACCCAAGATGGCTACACCTTC

J: TRBJ2-7
V: TRBV5-6
D: TRBD1
size: many
length: 15
CDR3: CASSLRTGIDYEQYF
DNA: TGTGCCAGCAGCTTAAGGACAGGGATCGACTACGAGCAGTACTTC

J: TRBJ2-1
V: TRBV5-1
D: TRBD1
size: many
length: 13
CDR3: CASSRTGEYEQFF
DNA: TGCGCCAGCAGCCGGACAGGGGAATATGAGCAGTTCTTC

J: TRBJ1-1
V: TRBV28
D: -
size: many
length: 12
CDR3: CAISSSGRRAFF
DNA: TGTGCCATCTCCTCGTCCGGGAGGCGAGCTTTCTTT

J: TRBJ2-7
V: TRBV11-2
D: -
size: many
length: 13
CDR3: CASSFSGLDEQYF
DNA: TGTGCCAGCAGCTTCTCTGGGTTGGACGAGCAGTACTTC